The clone carrying this T cell receptor beta chain was recorded once. The naive CD8 fraction comprised CD45RO-negative cells positively selected for CCR7 and excluded terminally differentiated effector memory CD45RA+ cells. These data belong to a study of shared clonotypes between healthy human individuals. Under the authors' procedure: Filtering was not the same, since immunoSEQ gave junction-only sequences without quality scores. Measured with immunoSEQ multiplex PCR; TCRdb has only the in-frame clones, and not every one. V and J calls and clone size are copied from that table; D and trimming were computed from the DNA. Among hundreds of thousands of clones listed, roughly 96% were seen once. V was shortened by 8 bases and J by 7 bases, with 12 bases between the two germline ends. There are 11 residues in the CDR3. CDR1 is SQVTM, CDR2 ANQGSEA, per germline.

Source material: naive CD8+ T cells sorted from blood. This rearrangement joins TRBV29-1 to TRBJ2-1; D call uncertain. This sequence originates from a woman aged 25 to 39 in good health. This CDR3 reads CSLYGLNEQFF. The CDR3 DNA reads TGCAGCCTCTACGGTCTTAATGAGCAGTTCTTC.